The T cell receptor beta chain described here comes from a study of blood T cell repertoires in COVID-19 (dated by TCRdb to the early 2020s). About the study as a whole: Collaborator samples came from the United States, Italy and Spain and covered acute and convalescent phases of COVID-19. The material from the prospective study consisted of cDNA or gDNA derived from T cells, B-cell-depleted T cells, or PBMCs. The dataset comprised deeply sampled blood TCRbeta repertoires from subjects exposed to, actively infected with, or recovered from COVID-19. The repertoires were made available in a free public database intended to serve as a resource for research on the immune response to SARS-CoV-2. The samples were drawn from the first 160 participants of the ongoing ImmuneRACE study and from about 1,200 subjects provided by 6 global collaborators. Nearly every sample came with metadata listing a de-identified subject ID, COVID-19 status, age in years and sex. Where available, HLA class I and class II types were obtained from metadata supplied by the sample provider rather than from assay-based typing.

CDR1 and CDR2, per the germline V gene (reference sequence), are LGHDT and YNNKEL. Taken from cysteine to phenylalanine, the CDR3 has 13 residues. Solely the CDR3 DNA is kept, with 39 bases framed from the first base. V is cut by 5 bases and J by 9 bases, and the space between the germline ends is 14 bases. What the authors observed across the whole study: The amount of clinical and demographic metadata varied by source and participant and was provided uncurated.

To note about this clone: The antigen this receptor binds is unknown. No much larger clonotype is one base removed from it; base qualities were not supplied.

TCRbeta CDR3 regions were amplified from genomic DNA by means of the immunoSEQ Assay, a bias-controlled multiplex PCR. The paper's data handling went like this. Nucleated cell counts per sample were estimated from amplification of reference gene primers within the assay. To quantify the absolute abundance of each unique TCRbeta CDR3 rearrangement, sequence reads were collapsed and filtered. For each sample, productive Simpson clonality was calculated by taking the square root of Simpson's diversity index across productive rearrangements. As stored in TCRdb, this immuneACCESS dataset retains in-frame rearrangements with V and J assigned. A fraction of the clones does not appear; measured against another copy, unresolved V genes explain less than half of the discrepancy, and the remainder lacks a known reason. That table furnishes V, J and clone size, whereas the DNA furnished D and trimming. In all, the sample holds some 30,000 clones, and about 85% of those were seen once. Clones ranked in the top ten supply 15% to 20% of the sample.

Collaborating institutions collected whole blood in K2EDTA tubes following their own protocols. Collaborator samples were shipped for TCRbeta analysis as frozen whole blood, isolated PBMCs, or DNA extracted from either sample type. The rearrangement joined TRBV3-1 (or the pseudogene TRBV3-2) to TRBJ2-4; TRBD2 could be the D gene, as 6 bases match. Sequencing was done on a sample of peripheral blood. The TCR originated in an older woman with active COVID-19. The DNA sequence is TGTGCCAGCAGCGATGGGGGGTTAGGCATTCAGTACTTC. Its protein product is CASSDGGLGIQYF.